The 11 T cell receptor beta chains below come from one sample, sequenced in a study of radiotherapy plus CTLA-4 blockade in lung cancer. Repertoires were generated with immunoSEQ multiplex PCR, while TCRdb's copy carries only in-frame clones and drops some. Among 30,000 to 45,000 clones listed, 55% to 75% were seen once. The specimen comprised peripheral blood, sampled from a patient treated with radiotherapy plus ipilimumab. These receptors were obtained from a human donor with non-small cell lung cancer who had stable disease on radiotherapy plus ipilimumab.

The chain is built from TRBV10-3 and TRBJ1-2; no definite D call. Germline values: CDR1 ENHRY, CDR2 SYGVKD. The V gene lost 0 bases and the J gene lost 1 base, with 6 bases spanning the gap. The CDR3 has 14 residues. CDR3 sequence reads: CAISESADNYGYTF. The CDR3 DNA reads TGTGCCATCAGTGAGTCGGCAGATAACTATGGCTACACCTTC.

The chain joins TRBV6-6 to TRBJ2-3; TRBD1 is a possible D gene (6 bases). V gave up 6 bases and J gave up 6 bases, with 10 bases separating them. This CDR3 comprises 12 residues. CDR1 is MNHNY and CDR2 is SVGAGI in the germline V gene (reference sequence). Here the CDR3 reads CASRHTGDTQYF. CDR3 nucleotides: TGTGCCAGCAGACACACAGGGGATACGCAGTATTTT.

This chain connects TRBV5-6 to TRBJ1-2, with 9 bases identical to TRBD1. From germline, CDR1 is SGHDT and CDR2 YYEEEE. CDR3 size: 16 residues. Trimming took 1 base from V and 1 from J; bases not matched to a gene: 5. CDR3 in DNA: TGTGCCAGCAGCTTGTTCACAGGGGGCTTTAACTATGGCTACACCTTC. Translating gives CASSLFTGGFNYGYTF.

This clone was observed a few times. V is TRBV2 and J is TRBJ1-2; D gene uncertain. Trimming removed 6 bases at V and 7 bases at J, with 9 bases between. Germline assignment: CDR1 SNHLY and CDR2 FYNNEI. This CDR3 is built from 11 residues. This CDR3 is CASSWAAGYTF. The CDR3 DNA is TGTGCCAGCAGCTGGGCAGCTGGCTACACCTTC.

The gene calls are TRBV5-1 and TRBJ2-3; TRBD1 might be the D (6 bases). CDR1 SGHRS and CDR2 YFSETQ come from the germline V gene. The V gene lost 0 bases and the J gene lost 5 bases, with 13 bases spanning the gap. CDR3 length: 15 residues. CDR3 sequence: CASSLVGGREDTQYF. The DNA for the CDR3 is TGCGCCAGCAGCTTGGTAGGGGGACGGGAAGATACGCAGTATTTT. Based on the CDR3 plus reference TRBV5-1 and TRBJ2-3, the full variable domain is KAGVTQTPRYLIKTRGQQVTLSCSPISGHRSVSWYQQTPGQGLQFLFEYFSETQRNKGNFPGRFSGRQFSNSRSEMNVSTLELGDSALYLCASSLVGGREDTQYFGPGTRLTVL.

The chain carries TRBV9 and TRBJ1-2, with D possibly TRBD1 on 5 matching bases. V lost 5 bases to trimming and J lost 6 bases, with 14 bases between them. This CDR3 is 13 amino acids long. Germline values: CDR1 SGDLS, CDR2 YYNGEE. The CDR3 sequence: CASSKDLGDGYTF. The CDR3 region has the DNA TGTGCCAGCAGTAAAGATCTAGGGGATGGCTACACCTTC.

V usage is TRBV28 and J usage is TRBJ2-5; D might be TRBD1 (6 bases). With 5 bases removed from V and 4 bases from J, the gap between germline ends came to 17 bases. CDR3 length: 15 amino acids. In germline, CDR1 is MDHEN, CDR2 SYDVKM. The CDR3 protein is CASSKQGQRRETQYF. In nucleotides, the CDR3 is TGTGCCAGCAGTAAACAGGGTCAGCGCCGAGAGACCCAGTACTTC.

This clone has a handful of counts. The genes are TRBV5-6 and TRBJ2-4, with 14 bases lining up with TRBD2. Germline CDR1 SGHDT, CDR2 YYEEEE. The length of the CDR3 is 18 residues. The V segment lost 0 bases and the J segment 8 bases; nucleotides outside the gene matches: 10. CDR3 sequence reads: CASSLEGTSGGPGDIQYF. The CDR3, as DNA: TGTGCCAGCAGCTTGGAGGGGACTAGCGGGGGCCCCGGGGACATTCAGTACTTC.

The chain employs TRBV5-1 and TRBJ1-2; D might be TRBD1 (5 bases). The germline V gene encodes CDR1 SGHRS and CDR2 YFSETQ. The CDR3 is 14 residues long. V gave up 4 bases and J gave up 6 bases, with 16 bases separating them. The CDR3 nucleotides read TGCGCCAGCAGCGGAGGGACGCTGGAAGATGGCTACACCTTC. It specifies CASSGGTLEDGYTF.

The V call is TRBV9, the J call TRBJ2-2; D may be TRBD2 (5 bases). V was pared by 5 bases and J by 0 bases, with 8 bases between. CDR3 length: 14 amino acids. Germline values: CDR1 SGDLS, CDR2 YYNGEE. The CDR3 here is CASSKRTNTGELFF. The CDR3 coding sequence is TGTGCCAGCAGTAAGCGGACGAACACCGGGGAGCTGTTTTTT. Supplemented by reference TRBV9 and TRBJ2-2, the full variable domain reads DSGVTQTPKHLITATGQRVTLRCSPRSGDLSVYWYQQSLDQGLQFLIQYYNGEERAKGNILERFSAQQFPDLHSELNLSSLELGDSALYFCASSKRTNTGELFFGEGSRLTVL.

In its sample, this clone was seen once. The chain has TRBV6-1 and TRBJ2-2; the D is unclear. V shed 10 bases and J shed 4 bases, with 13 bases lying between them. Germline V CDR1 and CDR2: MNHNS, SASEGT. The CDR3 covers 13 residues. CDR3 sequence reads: CAILTYITGELFF. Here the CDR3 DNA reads TGTGCCATCCTCACCTATATCACCGGGGAGCTGTTTTTT.